This TCR beta chain was sequenced in a study of early T cells in non-severe SARS-CoV-2 infection. Whole-study context: Chains were not paired, and sequencing was done on bulk RNA from unsorted whole blood.

Regarding this clonotype: Its antigen is unidentified.

Overall study findings and caveats: Anti-spike CD8 specificities were favored by VDJdb matching, whose results missed private and CD4 specificities.

Attachment of unique molecular identifiers to individual cDNA molecules was performed. TCRdb analysed the 5' RACE reads with MiXCR anew, one entry per CDR3 protein. The sample has some 30,000 distinct CDR3 sequences, over 3.5% seen once. This sequence originates from an adult who was a healthcare worker with PCR-confirmed SARS-CoV-2 infection or an uninfected control (not recorded which). The sequencing sample was made of whole blood.

CDR3 in DNA: TGTGCCAGCAGCTTAGTTCAGGGGGCTGCTGAAGCTTTCTTT. Translating gives CASSLVQGAAEAFF. The chain recombines TRBV7-8 with TRBJ1-1; 8 nucleotides agree with TRBD1. Germline V lookup: CDR1 SGHVS, CDR2 FQNEAQ. CDR3 length: 14 amino acids. V was pared by 1 base and J by 6 bases, with 4 bases of the junction left unmatched.